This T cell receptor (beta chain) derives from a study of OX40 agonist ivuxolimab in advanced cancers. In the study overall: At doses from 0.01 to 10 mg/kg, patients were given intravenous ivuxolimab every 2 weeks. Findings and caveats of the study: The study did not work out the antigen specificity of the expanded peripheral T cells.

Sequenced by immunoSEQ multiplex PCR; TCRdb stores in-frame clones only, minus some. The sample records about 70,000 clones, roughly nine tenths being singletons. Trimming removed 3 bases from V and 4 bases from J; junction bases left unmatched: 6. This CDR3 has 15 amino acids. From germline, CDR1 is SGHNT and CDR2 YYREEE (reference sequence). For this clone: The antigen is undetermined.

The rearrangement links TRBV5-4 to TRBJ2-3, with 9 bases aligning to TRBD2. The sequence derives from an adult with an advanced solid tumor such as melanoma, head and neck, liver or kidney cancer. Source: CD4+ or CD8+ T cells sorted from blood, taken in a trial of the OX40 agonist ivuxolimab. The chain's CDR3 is CASSWGLASSDTQYF. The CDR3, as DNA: TGTGCCAGCAGCTGGGGACTAGCAAGTTCAGATACGCAGTATTTT.